Shown below are 12 T cell receptor beta chains from a single sample sequenced in a study of T-cell memory formation after mild COVID-19. TCRdb reprocessed the 5' RACE reads via MiXCR and lists one record per CDR3 protein. The sample lists about 470,000 distinct CDR3 sequences; 18% were seen once. Sequencing was performed on PBMCs or a T cell subset sorted from them (not recorded which). These receptor sequences come from an adult woman who had mild COVID-19 (a few samples of this study predate the infection). Cell type and time point are not known.

This clonotype was detected only a few times. The V call is TRBV2, the J call TRBJ2-7; D not resolved. This CDR3 spans 13 amino acids. The V gene lost 4 bases and the J gene lost 0 bases, with 7 bases spanning the gap. Germline CDR1 reads SNHLY; CDR2 reads FYNNEI. The CDR3 loop reads CASSGTSSYEQYF. The CDR3 DNA follows: TGTGCCAGCAGTGGTACGTCCTCCTACGAGCAGTACTTC. Complete variable domain (other parts from reference TRBV2 and TRBJ2-7): EPEVTQTPSHQVTQMGQEVILRCVPISNHLYFYWYRQILGQKVEFLVSFYNNEISEKSEIFDDQFSVERPDGSNFTLKIRSTKLEDSAMYFCASSGTSSYEQYFGPGTRLTVT.

A few counts support this clonotype. The chain recombines TRBV20-1 with TRBJ2-1; maybe TRBD2 (5 bases). This CDR3 has 13 amino acids. Germline loops: CDR1 DFQATT, CDR2 SNEGSKA (reference sequence). Deletions cut 3 bases from V and 8 bases from J, with 14 bases between. As DNA, the CDR3 is TGCAGTGCTAGTTTGCGGGTTACCGATGAGCAGTTCTTC. Translating it yields CSASLRVTDEQFF.

The chain couples TRBV7-2 to TRBJ2-7; TRBD2 aligns across 10 bases. CDR3 length equals 15 residues. The V gene's germline CDR1 is SGHTA and CDR2 FQGNSA. The junction had 10 bases not matched to a gene; V was cut back by 5 bases and J by 6 bases. This CDR3 is CASSPRAGGPCEQYF. DNA for the CDR3: TGTGCCAGCAGCCCTCGAGCGGGAGGGCCTTGCGAGCAGTACTTC.

V and J are TRBV6-2 or TRBV6-3 and TRBJ1-1, with D possibly TRBD1 on 6 matching bases. V lost 0 bases, J lost 5 bases, and 16 bases lay in between. The CDR3 has 16 amino acids. CDR1 is MNHEY and CDR2 is SVGEGT in the germline V gene. CDR3: CASSYSRGGLGTEAFF. The CDR3 DNA reads as TGTGCCAGCAGTTACTCGAGGGGGGGATTAGGGACTGAAGCTTTCTTT.

This clonotype was detected ten times or more. The V and J genes are TRBV5-1 and TRBJ2-7; unclear D gene. The germline V and J ends were trimmed by 1 base and 6 bases, with 8 bases remaining between them. The V gene's germline CDR1 is SGHRS and CDR2 YFSETQ. CDR3 length: 12 residues. DNA of the CDR3: TGCGCCAGCAGCTTGTTGTGGCCCGAGCAGTACTTC. It translates to CASSLLWPEQYF.

The chain couples TRBV9 to TRBJ2-2; 7 nucleotides match TRBD2. The germline CDR1 and CDR2 sequences are SGDLS and YYNGEE. The CDR3 is 14 amino acids. The V and J ends lost 2 bases and 5 bases, in that order; junction bases with no gene match: 3. CDR3 amino acids: CASSVGGETGELFF. The DNA for the CDR3 is TGTGCCAGCAGCGTGGGAGGGGAGACCGGGGAGCTGTTTTTT.

A few counts support this clonotype. This chain connects TRBV18 to TRBJ1-1; D call uncertain. The CDR3 is 17 residues long. CDR1 and CDR2 from the germline V gene are KGHSH and LQKENI. V shed 2 bases and J shed 0 bases, with 16 bases lying between them. CDR3 DNA sequence: TGTGCCAGCTCACCAACGAACCTATTTGGATTGAACACTGAAGCTTTCTTT. This encodes CASSPTNLFGLNTEAFF. Full variable domain (rest looked up from reference TRBV18 and TRBJ1-1): NAGVMQNPRHLVRRRGQEARLRCSPMKGHSHVYWYRQLPEEGLKFMVYLQKENIIDESGMPKERFSAEFPKEGPSILRIQQVVRGDSAAYFCASSPTNLFGLNTEAFFGQGTRLTVV.

This clonotype was picked up many times. The chain couples TRBV5-1 to TRBJ2-1; TRBD2 matches at 7 bases. This CDR3 contains 16 residues. Trimming at V came to 4 bases and at J to 0 bases, leaving 7 bases not matched to a gene. Germline CDR1 is SGHRS and CDR2 is YFSETQ. The DNA for the CDR3 is TGCGCCAGCAGCGTGACTAGCACCTACTCCTACAATGAGCAGTTCTTC. This translates into CASSVTSTYSYNEQFF. The full variable domain, with the rest looked up from reference TRBV5-1 and TRBJ2-1, is KAGVTQTPRYLIKTRGQQVTLSCSPISGHRSVSWYQQTPGQGLQFLFEYFSETQRNKGNFPGRFSGRQFSNSRSEMNVSTLELGDSALYLCASSVTSTYSYNEQFFGPGTRLTVL.

This clonotype was seen repeatedly, ten times or more. The rearrangement links TRBV4-3 to TRBJ2-7, with 8 bases fitting TRBD1. Germline assignment: CDR1 LGHNA and CDR2 YSLEER. V lost 0 bases, J lost 9 bases, and 7 bases stayed unmatched. The CDR3 contains 14 residues. DNA for the CDR3: TGCGCCAGCAGCCAAGATACAGGGGGAACGGCGCAGTACTTC. This gives the protein CASSQDTGGTAQYF.

This chain connects TRBV6-5 to TRBJ1-2, with a weak D call TRBD1 (5 bases). Germline assignment: CDR1 MNHEY and CDR2 SVGAGI. Trimming cost V 2 bases and J 3 bases, with 13 bases left between them. This CDR3 contains 15 residues. The CDR3, as DNA: TGTGCCAGCAGTTACGATTGGCAGGGCCACTATGGCTACACCTTC. This gives the protein CASSYDWQGHYGYTF.

This clonotype was recorded a few times. J is TRBJ2-1 and V is TRBV5-1; TRBD2 matches 13 bases. Germline V gene sequence: CDR1 SGHRS, CDR2 YFSETQ. With V trimmed by 3 bases and J by 9 bases, 6 bases remained unmatched. This CDR3 has 15 amino acids. The chain's CDR3 is CASSSGLAGTSEQFF. As DNA, the CDR3 is TGCGCCAGCAGCTCGGGACTAGCGGGAACGAGTGAGCAGTTCTTC.

This clonotype was observed at least ten times. The rearrangement joins TRBV24-1 to TRBJ2-2; no definite D call. Per the germline V gene, CDR1 is KGHDR and CDR2 is SFDVKD. V shed 0 bases and J shed 3 bases, with 1 base lying between them. CDR3 length: 13 residues. CDR3 region: CATSDLDTGELFF. The DNA of the CDR3 is TGTGCCACCAGTGATTTGGACACCGGGGAGCTGTTTTTT.